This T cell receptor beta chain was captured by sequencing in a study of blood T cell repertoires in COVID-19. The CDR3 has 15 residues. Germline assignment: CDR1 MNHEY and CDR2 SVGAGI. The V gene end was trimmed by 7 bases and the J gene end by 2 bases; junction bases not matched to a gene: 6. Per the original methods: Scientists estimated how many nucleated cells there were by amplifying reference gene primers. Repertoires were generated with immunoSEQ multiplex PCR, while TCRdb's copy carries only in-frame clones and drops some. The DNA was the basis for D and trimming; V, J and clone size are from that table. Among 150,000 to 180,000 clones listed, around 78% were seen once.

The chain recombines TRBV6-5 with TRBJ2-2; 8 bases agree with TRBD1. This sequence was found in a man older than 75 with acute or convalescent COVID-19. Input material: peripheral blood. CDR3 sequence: CASKTGQVNTGELFF. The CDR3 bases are TGTGCCAGCAAAACGGGACAGGTTAACACCGGGGAGCTGTTTTTT.